The T cell receptor (beta chain) described here comes from a study of cytomegalovirus exposure and HLA in healthy donors. The wider study: About 85 million unique TCRs from HLA-typed donors were held in an early release of data.

Germline CDR1 is SGHRS and CDR2 is YFSETQ. The V end lost 4 bases, the J end lost 6 bases, and 13 bases lay between the germline ends. This CDR3 is built from 13 residues. The PCR used 60 Vbeta and 13 Jbeta primers. TCRdb's table, derived via immunoSEQ multiplex PCR, lists solely in-frame clones and lacks some. The profile shows 150,000 to 200,000 clones, around 80% of them singletons. Unrecorded immune exposures were likely, despite nominal health at sampling. The TCR sequence derives from a man aged 35 to 55 in good health and CMV-seropositive. The sample taken for sequencing was PBMCs. The chain uses TRBV5-1 and TRBJ1-1; D is possibly TRBD1 (5 bases). The CDR3 reads CASSPGRAAEAFF. For the CDR3, the DNA is TGCGCCAGCAGCCCAGGGAGGGCCGCTGAAGCTTTCTTT.